A selection of T cell receptor beta chains follows, all from one sample in a study of OX40 agonist ivuxolimab in advanced cancers. The repertoire was sequenced with immunoSEQ multiplex PCR; TCRdb's copy has only in-frame clones and lacks some. The sample lists about 49,000 clones; 65% to 90% were seen once. The sequencing used CD4+ or CD8+ T cells sorted from blood, collected in a trial of the OX40 agonist ivuxolimab. The receptors were gathered from an adult with an advanced solid tumor such as melanoma, head and neck, liver or kidney cancer. The CDR3 runs from the conserved cysteine through the conserved F or W. The order of the fields is D gene, J gene, clone size, V gene, CDR3 DNA, CDR3 protein. D genes are given only for firm matches. The size of a clone is reported for some rows only, either as once, few or many, or as a class for expanded clones.

D gene: .; J gene: TRBJ2-1; clone size: .; V gene: TRBV7-9; CDR3 DNA: TGTGCCAGCAGCTTCCCGATCGGCGGGGGCCTTTACAATGAGCAGTTCTTC; CDR3 protein: CASSFPIGGGLYNEQFF
D gene: .; J gene: TRBJ1-2; clone size: .; V gene: TRBV11-3; CDR3 DNA: TGTGCCAGCAGACCGGACGACTATGGCTACACCTTC; CDR3 protein: CASRPDDYGYTF
D gene: .; J gene: TRBJ1-1; clone size: few; V gene: TRBV28; CDR3 DNA: TGTGCCAGCAGGGAAATCGAGGGGGAGATGAACACTGAAGCTTTCTTT; CDR3 protein: CASREIEGEMNTEAFF
D gene: .; J gene: TRBJ1-5; clone size: .; V gene: TRBV19; CDR3 DNA: TGTGCCAGTATGGAAATTGGGACCCAGGATAGCAATCAGCCCCAGCATTTT; CDR3 protein: CASMEIGTQDSNQPQHF
D gene: TRBD2; J gene: TRBJ2-3; clone size: .; V gene: TRBV6-1; CDR3 DNA: TGTGCCAGCAACGCGGGGGGGACAGATACGCAGTATTTT; CDR3 protein: CASNAGGTDTQYF
D gene: .; J gene: TRBJ2-1; clone size: .; V gene: TRBV2; CDR3 DNA: TGTGCCAGCGCGGACTACAATGAGCAGTTCTTC; CDR3 protein: CASADYNEQFF
D gene: TRBD2; J gene: TRBJ2-7; clone size: .; V gene: TRBV30; CDR3 DNA: TGTGCCTGGCGGGCCCGGGGGGGACTATCCTACGAGCAGTACTTC; CDR3 protein: CAWRARGGLSYEQYF
D gene: .; J gene: TRBJ1-6; clone size: .; V gene: TRBV2; CDR3 DNA: TGTGCCAGCAGAGATACCGGGACGGTTAATTCACCCCTCCACTTT; CDR3 protein: CASRDTGTVNSPLHF
D gene: TRBD2; J gene: TRBJ2-1; clone size: .; V gene: TRBV5-5; CDR3 DNA: TGTGCCAGCAGCCTTGGGACTAGCGGGGGTGATGAGCAGTTCTTC; CDR3 protein: CASSLGTSGGDEQFF
D gene: .; J gene: TRBJ1-6; clone size: .; V gene: TRBV19; CDR3 DNA: TGTGCCAGTAGTATAGTGATGAATTCACCCCTCCACTTT; CDR3 protein: CASSIVMNSPLHF
D gene: .; J gene: TRBJ2-7; clone size: .; V gene: TRBV7-2; CDR3 DNA: TGTGCCAGCAGCTCGTCCGGGCCGACCTACGAGCAGTACTTC; CDR3 protein: CASSSSGPTYEQYF
D gene: .; J gene: TRBJ2-1; clone size: .; V gene: TRBV6-5; CDR3 DNA: TGTGCCAGCACCTACAATCCGGGTGAGCAGTTCTTC; CDR3 protein: CASTYNPGEQFF
D gene: .; J gene: TRBJ1-1; clone size: .; V gene: TRBV5-6; CDR3 DNA: TGTGCCAGCAGCTTGGGGGACCCGAACACTGAAGCTTTCTTT; CDR3 protein: CASSLGDPNTEAFF
D gene: TRBD2; J gene: TRBJ2-1; clone size: .; V gene: TRBV5-1; CDR3 DNA: TGCGCCAGCAGCTCCTCCACTAGCGGATCCTATCCATACAATGAGCAGTTCTTC; CDR3 protein: CASSSSTSGSYPYNEQFF
D gene: .; J gene: TRBJ2-1; clone size: .; V gene: TRBV7-6; CDR3 DNA: TGTGCCAGCAGCCCATCGGGATTCCTACAGTTCTTC; CDR3 protein: CASSPSGFLQFF
D gene: .; J gene: TRBJ2-7; clone size: .; V gene: TRBV6-6; CDR3 DNA: TGTGCCAGCAGGCAGACGGCAACCTACGAGCAGTACTTC; CDR3 protein: CASRQTATYEQYF
D gene: .; J gene: TRBJ1-5; clone size: .; V gene: TRBV4-1; CDR3 DNA: TGCGCCAGCAGCCGTGGAGTAGGCAATCAGCCCCAGCATTTT; CDR3 protein: CASSRGVGNQPQHF
D gene: .; J gene: TRBJ2-1; clone size: .; V gene: TRBV7-2; CDR3 DNA: TGTGCCAGCAGCCATCAGTGGTCCTACTCCTACAATGAGCAGTTCTTC; CDR3 protein: CASSHQWSYSYNEQFF
D gene: .; J gene: TRBJ2-1; clone size: .; V gene: TRBV7-2; CDR3 DNA: TGTGCCAGCAGCTTGTTCGGGGGAATTTCCTACAATGAGCAGTTCTTC; CDR3 protein: CASSLFGGISYNEQFF
D gene: TRBD1; J gene: TRBJ1-2; clone size: .; V gene: TRBV28; CDR3 DNA: TGTGCCAGCAGTTTACTACAGGGGGGCTATGGCTACACCTTC; CDR3 protein: CASSLLQGGYGYTF
D gene: TRBD1; J gene: TRBJ1-1; clone size: .; V gene: TRBV5-1; CDR3 DNA: TGCGCCAGCGGCCCCGGGACAGGACTCGGAGCTTTCTTT; CDR3 protein: CASGPGTGLGAFF
D gene: TRBD2; J gene: TRBJ2-1; clone size: .; V gene: TRBV4-2; CDR3 DNA: TGTGCCAGCAGCCCGGAGGCAAGCGGGGTAAACAATGAGCAGTTCTTC; CDR3 protein: CASSPEASGVNNEQFF
D gene: .; J gene: TRBJ2-1; clone size: .; V gene: TRBV7-6; CDR3 DNA: TGTGCCAGCAGCTTACTCGGAGACTACAATGAGCAGTTCTTC; CDR3 protein: CASSLLGDYNEQFF
D gene: TRBD2; J gene: TRBJ2-3; clone size: .; V gene: TRBV29-1; CDR3 DNA: TGCAGCGTCGCGGGGGGGAGCGAGGGAACAGATACGCAGTATTTT; CDR3 protein: CSVAGGSEGTDTQYF
D gene: TRBD2; J gene: TRBJ2-1; clone size: .; V gene: TRBV4-1; CDR3 DNA: TGCGCCAGCAGCCCCGGGGGGATGAGGTCCTACAATGAGCAGTTCTTC; CDR3 protein: CASSPGGMRSYNEQFF
D gene: .; J gene: TRBJ1-4; clone size: .; V gene: TRBV6-6; CDR3 DNA: TGTGCCAGCAGTTACGGAGGACTTGAAAAACTGTTTTTT; CDR3 protein: CASSYGGLEKLFF
D gene: .; J gene: TRBJ1-6; clone size: .; V gene: TRBV27; CDR3 DNA: TGTGCCAGCAGTGTTCCCGGTTCACCCCTCCACTTT; CDR3 protein: CASSVPGSPLHF
D gene: .; J gene: TRBJ1-1; clone size: .; V gene: TRBV11-2; CDR3 DNA: TGTGCCAGCAGCTCCCAGTTATCCGCTGACGCTGAAGCTTTCTTT; CDR3 protein: CASSSQLSADAEAFF
D gene: .; J gene: TRBJ1-3; clone size: .; V gene: TRBV30; CDR3 DNA: TGTGCCTGGGACGGTAACTCTGGAAACACCATATATTTT; CDR3 protein: CAWDGNSGNTIYF
D gene: TRBD2; J gene: TRBJ2-1; clone size: .; V gene: TRBV5-4; CDR3 DNA: TGTGCCAGCGGACAAGCGGGGAGTCTTGTGAGTGAGCAGTTCTTC; CDR3 protein: CASGQAGSLVSEQFF
D gene: TRBD1; J gene: TRBJ1-5; clone size: few; V gene: TRBV27; CDR3 DNA: TGTGCCAGCAGTGCCTCCGGGACAGGGGGGAATCAGCCCCAGCATTTT; CDR3 protein: CASSASGTGGNQPQHF
D gene: TRBD1; J gene: TRBJ2-7; clone size: .; V gene: TRBV4-2; CDR3 DNA: TGTGCCAGCAGTATTGGGACAGGGGGGATCTACGAGCAGTACTTC; CDR3 protein: CASSIGTGGIYEQYF
D gene: TRBD1; J gene: TRBJ1-1; clone size: .; V gene: TRBV28; CDR3 DNA: TGTGCCAGCAGTTCGATGACAGGGGTTGCTGAAGCTTTCTTT; CDR3 protein: CASSSMTGVAEAFF